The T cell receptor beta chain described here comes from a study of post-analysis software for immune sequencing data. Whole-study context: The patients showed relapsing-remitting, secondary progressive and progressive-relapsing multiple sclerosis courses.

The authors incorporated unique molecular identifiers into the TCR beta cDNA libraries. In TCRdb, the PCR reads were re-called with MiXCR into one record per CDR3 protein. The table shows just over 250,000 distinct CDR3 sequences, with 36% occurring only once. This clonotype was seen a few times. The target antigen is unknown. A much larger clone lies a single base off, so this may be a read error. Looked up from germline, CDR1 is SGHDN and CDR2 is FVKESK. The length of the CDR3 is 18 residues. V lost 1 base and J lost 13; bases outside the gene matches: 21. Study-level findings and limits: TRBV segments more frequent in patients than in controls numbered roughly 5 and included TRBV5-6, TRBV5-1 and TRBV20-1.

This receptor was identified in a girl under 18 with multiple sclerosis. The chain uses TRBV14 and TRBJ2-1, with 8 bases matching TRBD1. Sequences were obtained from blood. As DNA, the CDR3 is TGTGCCAGCAGCCAAGTCCCAATGGTGACAGGGGATCAAGAGACCCAGTTCTTC. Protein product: CASSQVPMVTGDQETQFF.